These 30 T cell receptor beta chains came from one sample sequenced in a study of blood T cell repertoires in COVID-19. Here immunoSEQ multiplex PCR was the method, and the copy in TCRdb shows in-frame clones only, minus some. The repertoire has tens of thousands of clones, 85% to 90% of them found once; the top ten carry over 10%. Specimen: peripheral blood. These receptors were collected from a man aged 70 or older with active COVID-19.

As DNA, the CDR3 is TGTGCCAGTAGTTCCGCCAGGGTAGGAGCCGGGGAGCTGTTTTTT. It codes for CASSSARVGAGELFF. The gene calls are TRBV19 and TRBJ2-2; TRBD1 might be the D (5 bases). V was trimmed by 5 bases and J by 6 bases, leaving 16 bases between them. The germline gives CDR1 LNHDA, CDR2 SQIVND (reference sequence). The CDR3 is made up of 15 amino acids.

This clone appeared a single time. The chain has TRBV5-5 and TRBJ2-7, with D possibly TRBD2 on 5 matching bases. V was cut by 0 bases and J by 6 bases, with 13 bases left in between. The CDR3 runs to 14 residues. The germline CDR1 and CDR2 sequences are SGHKS and YYEKEE (reference sequence). The CDR3 loop is CASSLVGGRGEQYF. As DNA, the CDR3 is TGTGCCAGCAGCTTGGTGGGCGGTCGGGGCGAGCAGTACTTC.

V gene TRBV2 combines with J gene TRBJ2-7; D may be TRBD2 (5 bases). The CDR3 spans 15 residues. The V gene lost 6 bases and the J gene lost 4 bases, with 19 bases spanning the gap. The germline gives CDR1 SNHLY, CDR2 FYNNEI. DNA for the CDR3: TGTGCCAGCAGACCCAGCGTGAGGGCCTCTTACGAGCAGTACTTC. It yields the protein CASRPSVRASYEQYF.

The chain uses TRBV27 and TRBJ2-7; D not certain. This CDR3 region has 14 residues. Germline CDR1 is MNHEY and CDR2 is SMNVEV (reference sequence). The ends were cut back, 4 bases at V and 0 bases at J, with 10 bases in the middle. CDR3 nucleotide sequence: TGTGCCAGCAGTTCACCGACAAGCTCCTACGAGCAGTACTTC. Amino acids: CASSSPTSSYEQYF.

V gene TRBV18 combines with J gene TRBJ1-1, with D maybe TRBD1 (5 bases). Germline values: CDR1 KGHSH, CDR2 LQKENI. V dropped 2 bases and J dropped 5 bases, with 12 bases sitting between them. This CDR3 has 14 residues. The CDR3 here is CASSPNRGGTEAFF. The CDR3 coding sequence is TGTGCCAGCTCACCAAACCGGGGGGGGACTGAAGCTTTCTTT. The full variable domain, rest sourced from reference TRBV18 and TRBJ1-1, is NAGVMQNPRHLVRRRGQEARLRCSPMKGHSHVYWYRQLPEEGLKFMVYLQKENIIDESGMPKERFSAEFPKEGPSILRIQQVVRGDSAAYFCASSPNRGGTEAFFGQGTRLTVV.

This clone has just a few counts. Different DNA sequences within this sample yield the same CDR3. V gene TRBV3-1 (or the pseudogene TRBV3-2) combines with J gene TRBJ1-6; 9 positions agree with TRBD1. The CDR3 loop spans 15 amino acids. V was pared by 2 bases and J by 7 bases, with 3 bases of the junction left unmatched. CDR1 is LGHDT and CDR2 is YNNKEL in the germline V gene (reference sequence). This CDR3 reads CASSQLDRGNSPLHF. CDR3 nucleotide sequence: TGTGCCAGCAGCCAACTGGACAGGGGCAATTCACCCCTCCACTTT.

The chain's CDR3 is CASSLDRVSNYGYTF. Here the CDR3 DNA reads TGTGCCAGCAGCCTCGACAGGGTTTCAAACTATGGCTACACCTTC. V is TRBV11-2 and J is TRBJ1-2, with 7 bases identical to TRBD1. CDR3 size: 15 residues. Trimming removed 5 bases from V and 2 bases from J; junction bases left unmatched: 8. Germline CDR1 and CDR2: SGHAT and FQNNGV.

The chain joins TRBV4-3 to TRBJ1-1; 8 positions agree with TRBD1. This CDR3 region has 15 residues. V gave up 2 bases and J gave up 6 bases; unmatched junction bases: 8. Germline CDR1 reads LGHNA; CDR2 reads YSLEER. This CDR3 is CASSQRTGSVSEAFF. In nucleotides, the CDR3 is TGCGCCAGCAGCCAAAGGACAGGGTCTGTGTCTGAAGCTTTCTTT.

The J gene is TRBJ2-7, the V gene TRBV7-2; TRBD2 is a possible D gene (5 bases). This CDR3 is built from 13 residues. V lost 5 bases to trimming and J lost 4 bases, with 12 bases between them. CDR1 is SGHTA and CDR2 is FQGNSA in the germline V gene. DNA of the CDR3: TGTGCCAGCAGCAGAGATGAGGGTTACGAGCAGTACTTC. Translating it yields CASSRDEGYEQYF.

The rearrangement links TRBV24-1 to TRBJ2-2, with TRBD1 as a possible D gene (6 bases). V lost 3 bases, J lost 2 bases, and 12 bases lay in between. Germline CDR1 is KGHDR and CDR2 is SFDVKD. The CDR3 covers 16 residues. The CDR3 DNA is TGTGCCACCAGTGATGCCGGGACACAAAACACCGGGGAGCTGTTTTTT. It codes for CATSDAGTQNTGELFF.

The V gene is TRBV15, the J gene TRBJ2-7; 10 bases map to TRBD1. V shed 5 bases and J 4 bases; nucleotides not matched to a gene: 8. There are 15 residues in the CDR3. Germline loops: CDR1 LNHNV, CDR2 YYDKDF (reference sequence). CDR3 sequence (DNA): TGTGCCACCAGCCTGGGACAGGGGTCGCCTTACGAGCAGTACTTC. It is translated as CATSLGQGSPYEQYF.

The chain joins TRBV9 to TRBJ2-3; possible D gene TRBD2, 7 bases. V lost 0 bases to trimming and J lost 4 bases, with 15 bases between them. The germline CDR1 and CDR2 sequences are SGDLS and YYNGEE. The CDR3 sequence is 16 residues long. CDR3 DNA sequence: TGTGCCAGCAGCGTAGGGAGTAGGGGGGGAGCAGATACGCAGTATTTT. This codes for CASSVGSRGGADTQYF.

The V and J genes are TRBV5-1 and TRBJ1-6; 8 nucleotides align to TRBD1. V lost 5 bases and J lost 5; bases outside the gene matches: 3. This CDR3 region has 14 residues. From germline, CDR1 is SGHRS and CDR2 YFSETQ. This CDR3 reads CASRKDRDNSPLHF. CDR3 coding DNA: TGCGCCAGCAGAAAGGACAGGGATAATTCACCCCTCCACTTT.

The J gene is TRBJ2-7, the V gene TRBV4-3, with 8 nucleotides matching TRBD1. This CDR3 contains 13 residues. V shed 4 bases and J 4 bases; nucleotides not matched to a gene: 3. Germline CDR1 LGHNA, CDR2 YSLEER. CDR3 protein: CASSRDRNYEQYF. CDR3 nucleotides: TGCGCCAGCAGCCGGGACAGGAATTACGAGCAGTACTTC.

The rearrangement joins TRBV7-9 to TRBJ2-7, with D unclear. This CDR3 is 13 amino acids long. V lost 5 bases to trimming and J lost 2 bases, with 10 bases between them. Per the germline V gene, CDR1 is SEHNR and CDR2 is FQNEAQ (reference sequence). The CDR3 region has the DNA TGTGCCAGCAGCCCTAGTGGTCCCTACGAGCAGTACTTC. Its protein is CASSPSGPYEQYF. The variable domain in full, with the rest retrieved from reference TRBV7-9 and TRBJ2-7, is DTGVSQNPRHKITKRGQNVTFRCDPISEHNRLYWYRQTLGQGPEFLTYFQNEAQLEKSRLLSDRFSAERPKGSFSTLEIQRTEQGDSAMYLCASSPSGPYEQYFGPGTRLTVT.

The rearrangement links TRBV5-6 to TRBJ2-1; no firm D call. This CDR3 has 12 residues. Deletions cut 1 base from V and 7 bases from J, with 6 bases between. Germline CDR1 and CDR2: SGHDT and YYEEEE. The DNA of the CDR3 is TGTGCCAGCAGCTTGCCCGGTAATGAGCAGTTCTTC. It is translated as CASSLPGNEQFF.

This chain joins TRBV6-1 and TRBJ1-5; D is ambiguous. Per germline, CDR1 MNHNS and CDR2 SASEGT. V lost 2 bases and J 1 base, leaving 9 bases between the germline ends. The CDR3 is made up of 15 amino acids. CDR3 region: CASSERGASNQPQHF. The DNA for the CDR3 is TGTGCCAGCAGTGAACGAGGAGCAAGCAATCAGCCCCAGCATTTT.

CDR3 in amino acids: CASSLYGTGGEKLFF. CDR3 nucleotide sequence: TGCGCCAGCAGCCTATATGGGACAGGGGGTGAAAAACTGTTTTTT. The chain links TRBV4-1 to TRBJ1-4, with 11 bases that match TRBD1. V lost 4 bases to trimming and J lost 7 bases; unmatched junction nucleotides: 5. Germline values: CDR1 MGHRA, CDR2 YSYEKL. This CDR3 is 15 amino acids long.

V and J are TRBV5-1 and TRBJ2-3; 7 bases align to TRBD2. Germline CDR1 and CDR2: SGHRS and YFSETQ. CDR3 size: 15 residues. The V gene end was trimmed by 4 bases and the J gene end by 3 bases; junction bases not matched to a gene: 8. CDR3 loop: CASSESGIDTDTQYF. In DNA, the CDR3 is TGCGCCAGCAGCGAAAGCGGGATAGATACAGATACGCAGTATTTT.

In its sample, this clone was seen a few times. V usage is TRBV19 and J usage is TRBJ1-2, with TRBD1 matching 9 bases. The CDR3 is made up of 13 amino acids. V was clipped by 6 bases and J by 7 bases; unmatched bases: 6. Per germline, CDR1 LNHDA and CDR2 SQIVND (reference sequence). CDR3 in DNA: TGTGCCAGTAGCGAACAGGGGGCGCCTGGCTACACCTTC. It translates to CASSEQGAPGYTF.

V gene TRBV7-2 combines with J gene TRBJ2-7, with 8 bases matching TRBD2. The germline V gene encodes CDR1 SGHTA and CDR2 FQGNSA. This CDR3 is 15 amino acids long. The V segment lost 5 bases and the J segment 5 bases; nucleotides outside the gene matches: 11. CDR3 sequence reads: CASSLDRVAGNEQYF. CDR3 bases: TGTGCCAGCAGCCTGGACCGGGTAGCGGGGAACGAGCAGTACTTC.

The chain uses TRBV7-2 and TRBJ1-5, with D possibly matching TRBD1 (5 bases). The V gene lost 2 bases and the J gene lost 0 bases, with 8 bases spanning the gap. CDR1 and CDR2 from the germline V gene are SGHTA and FQGNSA. The CDR3 spans 15 residues. For the CDR3, the DNA is TGTGCCAGCAGCTTACAGGGAAATAGCAATCAGCCCCAGCATTTT. This sequence encodes CASSLQGNSNQPQHF.

The genes are TRBV5-8 and TRBJ1-5, with 10 nucleotides matching TRBD1. CDR3 length: 14 amino acids. Germline assignment: CDR1 SGHTS and CDR2 YDEGEE. The V gene end was trimmed by 3 bases and the J gene end by 5 bases; junction bases not matched to a gene: 2. This CDR3 reads CASSSDRGYQPQHF. CDR3 in DNA: TGTGCCAGCAGCTCGGACAGGGGGTATCAGCCCCAGCATTTT.

V is TRBV27 and J is TRBJ1-1; 8 nucleotides line up with TRBD1. Germline CDR1 reads MNHEY; CDR2 reads SMNVEV (reference sequence). The V gene end was trimmed by 5 bases and the J gene end by 1 base; junction bases not matched to a gene: 9. The CDR3 length is 16 residues. The CDR3 nucleotides are TGTGCCAGCAGTGGGGGGGCAGGGGGCGCGAACACTGAAGCTTTCTTT. The encoded protein is CASSGGAGGANTEAFF.

The gene calls are TRBV28 and TRBJ1-2, with TRBD1 matching over 7 bases. The junction had 15 bases not matched to a gene; V was cut back by 10 bases and J by 4 bases. Germline V gene lookup returns CDR1 MDHEN and CDR2 SYDVKM. The CDR3 extends over 15 amino acids. CDR3 in DNA: TGTGCCATCCCCAACGTTAGGGGGACAGTCTATGGCTACACCTTC. This translates into CAIPNVRGTVYGYTF.

The chain recombines TRBV7-8 with TRBJ2-7; 8 bases line up with TRBD2. The CDR3 is made up of 19 amino acids. V shed 0 bases and J 1 base; nucleotides not matched to a gene: 14. Germline loops: CDR1 SGHVS, CDR2 FQNEAQ. CDR3 in DNA: TGTGCCAGCAGCTTAGCGACCCAGCGGGGGACTTCGAAGTCCTACGAGCAGTACTTC. Residues: CASSLATQRGTSKSYEQYF.

This chain links TRBV7-9 with TRBJ1-4, with 8 positions matching TRBD1. Per germline, CDR1 SEHNR and CDR2 FQNEAQ (reference sequence). The CDR3 is made up of 17 amino acids. Trimming at V came to 1 base and at J to 3 bases, leaving 7 bases not matched to a gene. The CDR3 here is CASSLGWTGLPNEKLFF. CDR3 nucleotide sequence: TGTGCCAGCAGCTTAGGATGGACAGGGTTACCTAATGAAAAACTGTTTTTT.

J is TRBJ2-3 and V is TRBV11-2; D remains unclear. The CDR3 consists of 17 residues. Trimming stripped 1 base from V and 4 bases from J, with 18 bases between. CDR1 and CDR2 (germline): SGHAT, FQNNGV. The CDR3 spells CASSLGSSLQLPDTQYF. CDR3 DNA sequence: TGTGCCAGCAGCTTAGGATCGTCCCTACAGCTCCCAGATACGCAGTATTTT.

The J gene is TRBJ2-3, the V gene TRBV18; D possibly corresponds to TRBD2 (6 bases). V lost 4 bases, J lost 5 bases, and 13 bases lay in between. The CDR3 totals 14 residues. Germline CDR1 is KGHSH and CDR2 is LQKENI. CDR3 loop: CASSLRLAEDTQYF. The CDR3 DNA reads as TGTGCCAGCTCACTTCGGTTAGCGGAAGATACGCAGTATTTT. Supplemented by reference TRBV18 and TRBJ2-3, the full variable domain reads NAGVMQNPRHLVRRRGQEARLRCSPMKGHSHVYWYRQLPEEGLKFMVYLQKENIIDESGMPKERFSAEFPKEGPSILRIQQVVRGDSAAYFCASSLRLAEDTQYFGPGTRLTVL.

This chain connects TRBV7-2 to TRBJ1-2, with 7 bases identical to TRBD1. The CDR3 is 19 amino acids. Germline V gene sequence: CDR1 SGHTA, CDR2 FQGNSA. The V gene end was trimmed by 3 bases and the J gene end by 1 base; junction bases not matched to a gene: 17. The CDR3 loop reads CASSFRRGQGFDSNYGYTF. The CDR3, as DNA: TGTGCCAGCAGCTTTAGGAGGGGGCAGGGGTTTGATAGTAACTATGGCTACACCTTC.